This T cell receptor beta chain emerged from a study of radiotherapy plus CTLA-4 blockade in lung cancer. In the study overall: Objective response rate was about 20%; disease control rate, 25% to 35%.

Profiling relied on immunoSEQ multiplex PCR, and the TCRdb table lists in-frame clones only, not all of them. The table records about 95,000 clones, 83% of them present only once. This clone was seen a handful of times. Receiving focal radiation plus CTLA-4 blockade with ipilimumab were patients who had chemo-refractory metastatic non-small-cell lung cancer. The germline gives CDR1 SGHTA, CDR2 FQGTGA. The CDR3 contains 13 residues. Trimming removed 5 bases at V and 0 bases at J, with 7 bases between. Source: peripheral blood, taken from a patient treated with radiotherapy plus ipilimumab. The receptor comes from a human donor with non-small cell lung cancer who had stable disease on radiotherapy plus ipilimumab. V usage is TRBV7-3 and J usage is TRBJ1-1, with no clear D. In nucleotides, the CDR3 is TGTGCCAGCAGCCGAGGACTGAACACTGAAGCTTTCTTT. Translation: CASSRGLNTEAFF.